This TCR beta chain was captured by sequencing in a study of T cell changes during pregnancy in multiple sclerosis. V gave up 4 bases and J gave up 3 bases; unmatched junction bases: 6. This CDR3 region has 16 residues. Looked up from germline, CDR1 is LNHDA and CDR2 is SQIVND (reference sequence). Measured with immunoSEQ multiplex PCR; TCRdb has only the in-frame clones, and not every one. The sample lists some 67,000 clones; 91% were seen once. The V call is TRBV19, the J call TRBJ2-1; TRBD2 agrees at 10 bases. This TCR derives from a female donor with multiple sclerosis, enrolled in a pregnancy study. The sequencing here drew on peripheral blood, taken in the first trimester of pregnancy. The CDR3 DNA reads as TGTGCCAGTAGTAATGATCAGCGGGGGGGCTACAATGAGCAGTTCTTC. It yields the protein CASSNDQRGGYNEQFF.